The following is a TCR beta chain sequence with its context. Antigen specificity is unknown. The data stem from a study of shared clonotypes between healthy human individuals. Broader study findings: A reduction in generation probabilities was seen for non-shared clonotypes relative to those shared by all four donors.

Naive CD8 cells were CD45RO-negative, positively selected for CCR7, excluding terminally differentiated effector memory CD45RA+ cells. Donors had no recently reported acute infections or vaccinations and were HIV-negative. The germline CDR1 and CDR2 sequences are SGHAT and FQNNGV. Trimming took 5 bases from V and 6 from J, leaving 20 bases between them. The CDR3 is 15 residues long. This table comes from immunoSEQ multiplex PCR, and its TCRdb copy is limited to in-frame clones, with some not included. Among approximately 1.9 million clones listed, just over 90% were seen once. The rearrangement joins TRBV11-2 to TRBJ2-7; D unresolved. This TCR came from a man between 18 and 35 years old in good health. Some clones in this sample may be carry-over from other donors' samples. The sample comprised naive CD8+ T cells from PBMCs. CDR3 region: CASSPGVFLAGEQYF. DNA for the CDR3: TGTGCCAGCAGCCCAGGTGTCTTCTTAGCCGGCGAGCAGTACTTC.